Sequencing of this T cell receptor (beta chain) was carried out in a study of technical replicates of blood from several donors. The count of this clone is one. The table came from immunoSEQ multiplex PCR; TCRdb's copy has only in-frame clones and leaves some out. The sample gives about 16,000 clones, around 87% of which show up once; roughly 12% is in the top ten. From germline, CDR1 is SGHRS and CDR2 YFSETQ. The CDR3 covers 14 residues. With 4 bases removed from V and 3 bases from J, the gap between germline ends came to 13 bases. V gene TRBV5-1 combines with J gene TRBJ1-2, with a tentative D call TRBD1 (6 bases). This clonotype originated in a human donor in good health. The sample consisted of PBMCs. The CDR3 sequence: CASSQGITDYGYTF. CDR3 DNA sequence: TGCGCCAGCAGCCAGGGGATAACGGACTATGGCTACACCTTC.